The entry that follows covers one T cell receptor (beta chain) sequence. This sample stems from a study of control samples from healthy donors and cancer patients. Assay used: immunoSEQ multiplex PCR; TCRdb lists only in-frame clones, some missing. This sample has 100,000 to 150,000 clones; around 87% occur once, and the top ten carry 2.9%. V gave up 4 bases and J gave up 7 bases; unmatched junction bases: 7. The CDR3 length is 15 residues. Germline values: CDR1 ENHRY, CDR2 SYGVKD. Sequencing used blood. The origin of this receptor is a man in his sixties in good health. The chain joins TRBV10-3 to TRBJ1-6; 7 nucleotides match TRBD1. CDR3 residues: CAISAGDRPNSPLHF. CDR3 DNA: TGTGCCATCAGTGCGGGGGACAGACCCAATTCACCCCTCCACTTT.